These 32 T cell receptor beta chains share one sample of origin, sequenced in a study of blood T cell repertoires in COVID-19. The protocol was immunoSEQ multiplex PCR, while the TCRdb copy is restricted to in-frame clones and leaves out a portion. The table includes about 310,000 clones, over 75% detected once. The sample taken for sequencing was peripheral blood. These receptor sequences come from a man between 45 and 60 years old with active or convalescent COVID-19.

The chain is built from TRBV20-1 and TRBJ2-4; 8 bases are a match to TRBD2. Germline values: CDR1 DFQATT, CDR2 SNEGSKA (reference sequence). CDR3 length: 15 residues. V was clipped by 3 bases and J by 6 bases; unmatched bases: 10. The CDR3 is CSASSGRGGINIQYF. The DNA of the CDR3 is TGCAGTGCTAGTTCGGGTCGGGGGGGCATAAACATTCAGTACTTC.

Here the CDR3 reads CASSPLTWSYTEAFF. CDR3 bases: TGTGCCAGCTCACCACTTACTTGGTCTTACACTGAAGCTTTCTTT. This chain links TRBV18 with TRBJ1-1; D gene uncertain. CDR1 and CDR2 from the germline V gene are KGHSH and LQKENI. V lost 1 base to trimming and J lost 3 bases, with 12 bases between them. The CDR3 length is 15 residues.

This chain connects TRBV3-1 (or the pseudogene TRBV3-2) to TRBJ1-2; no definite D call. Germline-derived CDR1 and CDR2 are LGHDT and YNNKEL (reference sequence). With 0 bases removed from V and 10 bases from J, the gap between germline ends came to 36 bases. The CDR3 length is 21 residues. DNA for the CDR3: TGTGCCAGCAGCCAAGATCTTATCTGTGGTGGGCGGTCGCCGGGGAAGAATGACTACACCTTC. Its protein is CASSQDLICGGRSPGKNDYTF.

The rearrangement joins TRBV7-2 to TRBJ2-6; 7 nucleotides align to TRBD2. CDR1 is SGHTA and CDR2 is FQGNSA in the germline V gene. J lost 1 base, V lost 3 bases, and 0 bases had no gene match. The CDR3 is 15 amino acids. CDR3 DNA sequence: TGTGCCAGCAGCTTGCGGGAGTCTGGGGCCAACGTCCTGACTTTC. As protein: CASSLRESGANVLTF.

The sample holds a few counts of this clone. CDR3: CASRFHPKAFF. CDR3 coding DNA: TGTGCAAGTCGCTTTCACCCTAAAGCTTTCTTT. The chain recombines TRBV12-2 with TRBJ1-1. TRBV12-2 is annotated as a pseudogene. The CDR3 consists of 11 residues.

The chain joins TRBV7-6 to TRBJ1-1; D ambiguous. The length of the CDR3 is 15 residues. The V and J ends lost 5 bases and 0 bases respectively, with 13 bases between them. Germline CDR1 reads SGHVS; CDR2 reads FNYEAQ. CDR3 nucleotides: TGTGCCAGCAGCCCCTCCCGGCGGATGAACACTGAAGCTTTCTTT. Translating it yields CASSPSRRMNTEAFF. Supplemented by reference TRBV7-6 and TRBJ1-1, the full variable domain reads GAGVSQSPRYKVTKRGQDVALRCDPISGHVSLYWYRQALGQGPEFLTYFNYEAQQDKSGLPNDRFSAERPEGSISTLTIQRTEQRDSAMYRCASSPSRRMNTEAFFGQGTRLTVV.

The CDR3 DNA reads as TGTGCCTGGAGGCTATTCGGACAGGGAGGTGAAAAACTGTTTTTT. It translates to CAWRLFGQGGEKLFF. The V call is TRBV30, the J call TRBJ1-4; 8 nucleotides agree with TRBD1. Trimming cost V 3 bases and J 7 bases; bases outside gene matches: 10. Germline CDR1 GTSNPN, CDR2 SVGIG (reference sequence). This CDR3 is 15 amino acids long.

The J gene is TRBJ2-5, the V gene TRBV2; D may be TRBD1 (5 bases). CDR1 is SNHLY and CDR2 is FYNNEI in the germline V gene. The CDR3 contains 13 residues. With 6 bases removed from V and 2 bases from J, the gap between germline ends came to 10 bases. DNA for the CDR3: TGTGCCAGCAGCTTTCAGGGTCAAGAGACCCAGTACTTC. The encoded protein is CASSFQGQETQYF.

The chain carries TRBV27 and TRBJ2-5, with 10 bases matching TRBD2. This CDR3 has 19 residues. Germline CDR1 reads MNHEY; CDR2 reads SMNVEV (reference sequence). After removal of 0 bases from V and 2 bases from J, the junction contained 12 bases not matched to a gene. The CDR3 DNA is TGTGCCAGCAGTTTATCAGCAGGGGAACTACTAGCGGGACAAGAGACCCAGTACTTC. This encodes CASSLSAGELLAGQETQYF.

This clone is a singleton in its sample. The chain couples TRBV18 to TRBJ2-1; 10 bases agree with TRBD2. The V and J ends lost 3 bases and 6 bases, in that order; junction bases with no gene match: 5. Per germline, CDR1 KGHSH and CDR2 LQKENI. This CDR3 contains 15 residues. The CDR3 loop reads CASSPPSGRVNEQFF. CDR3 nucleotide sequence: TGTGCCAGCTCACCGCCGAGCGGGAGGGTCAATGAGCAGTTCTTC.

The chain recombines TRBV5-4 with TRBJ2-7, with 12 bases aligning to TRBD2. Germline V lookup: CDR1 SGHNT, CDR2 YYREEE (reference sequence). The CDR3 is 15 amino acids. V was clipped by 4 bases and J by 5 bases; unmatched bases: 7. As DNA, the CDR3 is TGTGCCAGCAGCAAGACTAGCGGGAGCAAGAACGAGCAGTACTTC. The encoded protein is CASSKTSGSKNEQYF.

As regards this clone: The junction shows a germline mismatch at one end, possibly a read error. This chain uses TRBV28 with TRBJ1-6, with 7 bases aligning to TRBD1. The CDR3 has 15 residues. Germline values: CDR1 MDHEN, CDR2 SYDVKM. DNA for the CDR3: TGTGCCAGCAGTTGGGACAGTTCCTTTAATTCACCCCTCCACTTT. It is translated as CASSWDSSFNSPLHF.

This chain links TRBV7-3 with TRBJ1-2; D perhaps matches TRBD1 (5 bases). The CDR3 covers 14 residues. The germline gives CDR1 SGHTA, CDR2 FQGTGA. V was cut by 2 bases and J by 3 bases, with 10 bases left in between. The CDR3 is CASSLWGGDYGYTF. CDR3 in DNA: TGTGCCAGCAGCTTATGGGGGGGAGACTATGGCTACACCTTC. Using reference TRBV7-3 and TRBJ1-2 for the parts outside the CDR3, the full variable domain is GAGVSQTPSNKVTEKGKYVELRCDPISGHTALYWYRQSLGQGPEFLIYFQGTGAADDSGLPNDRFFAVRPEGSVSTLKIQRTERGDSAVYLCASSLWGGDYGYTFGSGTRLTVV.

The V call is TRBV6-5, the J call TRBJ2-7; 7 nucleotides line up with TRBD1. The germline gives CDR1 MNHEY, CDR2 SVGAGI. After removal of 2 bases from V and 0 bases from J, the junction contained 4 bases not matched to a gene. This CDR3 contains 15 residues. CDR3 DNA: TGTGCCAGCAGTTACGACAGGGAAAGCTCCTACGAGCAGTACTTC. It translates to CASSYDRESSYEQYF.

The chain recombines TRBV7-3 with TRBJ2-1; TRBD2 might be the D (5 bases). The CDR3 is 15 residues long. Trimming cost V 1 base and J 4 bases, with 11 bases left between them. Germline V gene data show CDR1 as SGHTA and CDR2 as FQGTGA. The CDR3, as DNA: TGTGCCAGCAGCTTAATGCGGGCCTCGTACAATGAGCAGTTCTTC. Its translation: CASSLMRASYNEQFF.

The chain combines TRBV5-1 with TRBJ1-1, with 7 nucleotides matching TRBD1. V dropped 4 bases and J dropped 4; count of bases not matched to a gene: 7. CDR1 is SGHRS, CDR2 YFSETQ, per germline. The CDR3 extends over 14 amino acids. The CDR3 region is CASSLTGDPTEAFF. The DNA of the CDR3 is TGCGCCAGCAGCCTCACAGGGGACCCCACTGAAGCTTTCTTT.

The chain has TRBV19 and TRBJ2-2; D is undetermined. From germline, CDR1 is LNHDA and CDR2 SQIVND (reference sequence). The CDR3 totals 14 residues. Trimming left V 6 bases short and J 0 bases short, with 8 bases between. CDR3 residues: CASSMYTNTGELFF. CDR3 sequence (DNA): TGTGCCAGTAGCATGTACACGAACACCGGGGAGCTGTTTTTT.

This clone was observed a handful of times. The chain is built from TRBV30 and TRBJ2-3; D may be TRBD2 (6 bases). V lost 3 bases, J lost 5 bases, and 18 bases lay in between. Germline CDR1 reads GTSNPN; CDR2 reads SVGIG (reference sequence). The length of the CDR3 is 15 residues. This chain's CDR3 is CAWSPGAASGDTQYF. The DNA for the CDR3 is TGTGCCTGGAGCCCGGGAGCAGCATCCGGAGATACGCAGTATTTT.

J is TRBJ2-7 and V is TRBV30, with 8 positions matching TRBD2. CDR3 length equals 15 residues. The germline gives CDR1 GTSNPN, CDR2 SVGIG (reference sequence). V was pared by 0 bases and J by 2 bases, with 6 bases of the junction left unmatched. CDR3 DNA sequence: TGTGCCTGGAGTGTACTAAGCGGGGGAACCTACGAGCAGTACTTC. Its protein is CAWSVLSGGTYEQYF.

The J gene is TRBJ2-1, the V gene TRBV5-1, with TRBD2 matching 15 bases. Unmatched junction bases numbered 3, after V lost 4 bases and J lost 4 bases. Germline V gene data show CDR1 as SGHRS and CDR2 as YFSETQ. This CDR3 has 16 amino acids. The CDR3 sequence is CASSTGLAGGYNEQFF. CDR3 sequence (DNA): TGCGCCAGCAGCACAGGACTAGCGGGGGGGTACAATGAGCAGTTCTTC.

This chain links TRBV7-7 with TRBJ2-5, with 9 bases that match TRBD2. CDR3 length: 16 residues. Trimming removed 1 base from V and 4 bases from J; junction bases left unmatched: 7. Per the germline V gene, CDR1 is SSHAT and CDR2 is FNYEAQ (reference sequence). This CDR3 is CASSLGGGREAETQYF. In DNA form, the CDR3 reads TGTGCCAGCAGCTTAGGTGGCGGGAGGGAGGCAGAGACCCAGTACTTC. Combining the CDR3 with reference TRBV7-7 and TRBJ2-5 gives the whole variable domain GAGVSQSPRYKVTKRGQDVTLRCDPISSHATLYWYQQALGQGPEFLTYFNYEAQPDKSGLPSDRFSAERPEGSISTLTIQRTEQRDSAMYRCASSLGGGREAETQYFGPGTRLLVL.

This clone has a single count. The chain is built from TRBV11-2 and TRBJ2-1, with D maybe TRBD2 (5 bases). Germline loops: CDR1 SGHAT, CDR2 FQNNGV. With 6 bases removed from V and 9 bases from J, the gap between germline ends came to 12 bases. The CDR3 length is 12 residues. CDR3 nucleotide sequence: TGTGCCAGCAGTGCCGGAGGCCTTGAGCAGTTCTTC. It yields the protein CASSAGGLEQFF.

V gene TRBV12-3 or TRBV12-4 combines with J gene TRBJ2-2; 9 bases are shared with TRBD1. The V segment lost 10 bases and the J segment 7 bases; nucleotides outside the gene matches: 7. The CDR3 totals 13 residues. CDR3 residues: CATDRGRGGELFF. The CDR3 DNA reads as TGTGCCACAGACAGGGGGAGAGGCGGGGAGCTGTTTTTT.

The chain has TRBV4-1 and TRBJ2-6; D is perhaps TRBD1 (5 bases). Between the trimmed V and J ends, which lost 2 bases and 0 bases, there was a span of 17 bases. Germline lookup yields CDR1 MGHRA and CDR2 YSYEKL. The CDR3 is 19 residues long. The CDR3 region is CASSQKSQGRASGANVLTF. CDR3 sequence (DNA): TGCGCCAGCAGCCAAAAGAGTCAGGGAAGGGCCTCTGGGGCCAACGTCCTGACTTTC.

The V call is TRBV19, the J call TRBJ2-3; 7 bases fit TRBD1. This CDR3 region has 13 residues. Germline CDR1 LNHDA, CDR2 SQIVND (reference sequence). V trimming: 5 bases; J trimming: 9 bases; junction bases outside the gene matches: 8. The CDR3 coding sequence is TGTGCCAGTAGTGTCGAGGGGGCTCGGACGCAGTATTTT. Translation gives CASSVEGARTQYF. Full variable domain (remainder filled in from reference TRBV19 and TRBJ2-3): DGGITQSPKYLFRKEGQNVTLSCEQNLNHDAMYWYRQDPGQGLRLIYYSQIVNDFQKGDIAEGYSVSREKKESFPLTVTSAQKNPTAFYLCASSVEGARTQYFGPGTRLTVL.

The CDR3 coding sequence is TGTGCCAGTAGTACAACCCGGGACAACAATCAGCCCCAGCATTTT. Translated, it gives CASSTTRDNNQPQHF. The chain couples TRBV19 to TRBJ1-5, with D possibly TRBD1 on 6 matching bases. The germline V and J ends were trimmed by 4 bases and 3 bases, with 13 bases remaining between them. The CDR3 spans 15 residues. Germline CDR1 reads LNHDA; CDR2 reads SQIVND (reference sequence).

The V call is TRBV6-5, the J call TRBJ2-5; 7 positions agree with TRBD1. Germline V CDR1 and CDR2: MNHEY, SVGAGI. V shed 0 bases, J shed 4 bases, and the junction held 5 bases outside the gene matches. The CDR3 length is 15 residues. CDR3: CASSYSGTVGETQYF. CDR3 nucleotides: TGTGCCAGCAGTTACTCCGGGACAGTAGGAGAGACCCAGTACTTC.

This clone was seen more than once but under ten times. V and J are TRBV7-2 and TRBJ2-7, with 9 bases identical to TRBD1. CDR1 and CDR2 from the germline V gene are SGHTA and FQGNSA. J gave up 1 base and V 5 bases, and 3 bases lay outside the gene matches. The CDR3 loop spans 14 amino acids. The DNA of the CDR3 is TGTGCCAGCAGCCGGGACAGGGATTCCTACGAGCAGTACTTC. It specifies CASSRDRDSYEQYF.

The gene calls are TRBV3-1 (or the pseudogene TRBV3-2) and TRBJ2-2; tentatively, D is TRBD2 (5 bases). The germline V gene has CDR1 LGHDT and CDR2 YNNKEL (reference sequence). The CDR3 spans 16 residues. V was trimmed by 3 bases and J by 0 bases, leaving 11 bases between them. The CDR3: CASSHPLEANTGELFF. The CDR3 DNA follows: TGTGCCAGCAGCCACCCCTTGGAGGCGAACACCGGGGAGCTGTTTTTT.

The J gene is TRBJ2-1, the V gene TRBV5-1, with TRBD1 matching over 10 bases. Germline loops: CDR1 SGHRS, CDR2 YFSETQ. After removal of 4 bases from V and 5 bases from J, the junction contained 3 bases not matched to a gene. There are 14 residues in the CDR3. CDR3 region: CASSLGQGNNEQFF. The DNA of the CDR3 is TGCGCCAGCAGCCTGGGACAGGGGAACAATGAGCAGTTCTTC.

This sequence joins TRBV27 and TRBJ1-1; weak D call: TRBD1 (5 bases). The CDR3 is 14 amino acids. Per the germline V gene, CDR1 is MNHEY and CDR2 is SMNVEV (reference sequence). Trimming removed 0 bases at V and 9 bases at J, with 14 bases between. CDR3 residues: CASSLSSRALKAFF. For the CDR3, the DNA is TGTGCCAGCAGTTTATCATCCAGGGCACTGAAAGCTTTCTTT.

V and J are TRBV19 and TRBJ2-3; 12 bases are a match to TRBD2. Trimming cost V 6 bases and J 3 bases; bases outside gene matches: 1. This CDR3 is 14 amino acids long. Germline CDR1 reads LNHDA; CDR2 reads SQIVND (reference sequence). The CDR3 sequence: CASRLAGGTDTQYF. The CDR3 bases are TGTGCCAGTAGACTAGCGGGGGGTACAGATACGCAGTATTTT.